Listed below are T cell receptor beta chains from one sample, sequenced in a study of post-analysis software for immune sequencing data. TCRdb analysed the PCR reads with MiXCR anew, one entry per CDR3 protein. The sample records roughly 700,000 distinct CDR3 sequences, 25% to 30% being singletons. The sequenced sample consisted of blood. The receptors come from a girl between 10 and 17 years old with multiple sclerosis. Both conserved end residues are part of each CDR3. The order of the fields is V gene, clone size, CDR3 length, J gene, D gene, CDR3 DNA, CDR3 protein. A D gene is named only where the DNA matches it firmly. Where a row states a size, it is once, few, many or the class of an expanded clone; other rows omit it.

>TRBV13|.|16|TRBJ2-2|.
TGTGCCAGCAGCTTCCAGGGAGTACGCGGCACCGGGGAGCTGTTTTTT
CASSFQGVRGTGELFF
>TRBV6-5|many|14|TRBJ2-7|.
TGTGCCAGCAGTACCTACGGGACATCTTACGAGCAGTACTTC
CASSTYGTSYEQYF
>TRBV27|.|16|TRBJ1-5|TRBD1
TGTGCCAGCAGTTTATCAGGACAGGGGGTCAATCAGCCCCAGCATTTT
CASSLSGQGVNQPQHF
>TRBV24-1|.|18|TRBJ2-1|TRBD1
TGTGCCACCAGTGATTTTGGGACGGGACAGGGGGCGTTCAATGATCAGTTCTTC
CATSDFGTGQGAFNDQFF
>TRBV9|few|14|TRBJ2-5|.
TGTGCCAGCAGCCACCCCATGACGCAAGAGACCCAGTACTTC
CASSHPMTQETQYF
>TRBV5-1|.|18|TRBJ1-1|TRBD1
TGCGCCAGCAGCTTTTACCCCGGGACAGGGGGCTACGGCACTGAAGCTTTCTTT
CASSFYPGTGGYGTEAFF
>TRBV2|.|15|TRBJ2-5|TRBD2
TGTGCCAGCAGTCGCTTGACTAGCGGCCAAGTGACCCAGTACTTC
CASSRLTSGQVTQYF
>TRBV11-2|few|15|TRBJ2-7|TRBD1
TGTGCCAGCAGCTTGGGGGACAGGGTCACCTACGAGCAGTACTTC
CASSLGDRVTYEQYF
>TRBV5-1|few|20|TRBJ2-1|.
TGCGCCAGCAGCTTGGCCGGGGGTGGGTATGTGGGAGCCGTCTACAATGAGCAGTTCTTC
CASSLAGGGYVGAVYNEQFF
>TRBV7-2|.|11|TRBJ1-2|.
TGTGCCAGCAGCTTAGGGGGGCTCCCCACCTTC
CASSLGGLPTF
>TRBV7-9|.|13|TRBJ2-1|.
TGTGCCAGCAGCCCAGTGCGTTCCAATGAGCAGTTCTTC
CASSPVRSNEQFF
>TRBV20-1|.|17|TRBJ1-5|.
TGCAGTGCTAGACCCCGGTTAGGGCAGGGTGGGAATCAGCCCCAGCATTTT
CSARPRLGQGGNQPQHF
>TRBV12-3/TRBV12-4|few|13|TRBJ2-7|.
TGTGCCAGCAGTTTCCGGCGGGGAAACGAGCAGTACTTC
CASSFRRGNEQYF
>TRBV6-5|few|15|TRBJ2-5|TRBD1
TGTGCCAGCAGTACGGACAGGGGGGGGCAAGAGACCCAGTACTTC
CASSTDRGGQETQYF
>TRBV3-1|few|15|TRBJ2-1|TRBD2
TGTGCCAGCAGCCAATGGGAGGGCCGGGACAATGAGCAGTTCTTC
CASSQWEGRDNEQFF
>TRBV27|.|14|TRBJ2-5|TRBD2
TGTGCCAGCAGTTTTCTTGGACTAGGGGAGACCCAGTACTTC
CASSFLGLGETQYF
>TRBV11-2|few|14|TRBJ2-7|.
TGTGCCAGCAGCACCGGCAGGGTTTTCTACGAGCAGTACTTC
CASSTGRVFYEQYF
>TRBV6-1|few|14|TRBJ1-2|.
TGTGCCAGCAGTGCTACAAGCAGCCCTGCTGGCTACACCTTC
CASSATSSPAGYTF
>TRBV3-1|few|14|TRBJ2-5|.
TGTGCCAGCAGCCAGGCACAGCGCTTGGAGACCCAGTACTTC
CASSQAQRLETQYF
>TRBV6-6|.|14|TRBJ1-4|.
TGTGCCAGCAGTCCAGGCGGGGGTTACGAAAAACTGTTTTTT
CASSPGGGYEKLFF
>TRBV20-1|.|14|TRBJ2-7|TRBD2
TGCAGTGCTAACGGACTAGCGGCCTCCTACGAGCAGTACTTC
CSANGLAASYEQYF
>TRBV29-1|.|12|TRBJ2-5|.
TGCAGCGCGTGGGGGGAGGAAGAGACCCAGTACTTC
CSAWGEEETQYF
>TRBV7-8|.|16|TRBJ2-5|TRBD2
TGTGCCAGCAGCTCTCCCATTGCGGGGGGGCGGGAGACCCAGTACTTC
CASSSPIAGGRETQYF
>TRBV7-2|.|15|TRBJ2-1|.
TGTGCCAGCAGCCGTCGGGCAGTAACCTACAATGAGCAGTTCTTC
CASSRRAVTYNEQFF
>TRBV6-1|.|14|TRBJ2-1|.
TGTGCCAGCAGTGGCCGCCGGGGGCTGCATGAGCAGTTCTTC
CASSGRRGLHEQFF
>TRBV3-1|few|14|TRBJ1-1|.
TGTGCCAGCAGCCAAGGCGGGAGATCGGGTGGAGCTTTCTTT
CASSQGGRSGGAFF
>TRBV12-3/TRBV12-4|many|14|TRBJ1-6|.
TGTGCCAGCAGTCCGGGACAATATAATTCACCCCTCCACTTT
CASSPGQYNSPLHF
>TRBV20-1|.|13|TRBJ2-7|TRBD1
TGTAGTGCTCCCGGGGACAGTTCCTACGAGCAGTACTTC
CSAPGDSSYEQYF
>TRBV6-5|.|13|TRBJ1-2|.
TGTGCCAGCACCAGAGACGTAGACTATGGCTACACCTTC
CASTRDVDYGYTF
>TRBV20-1|.|11|TRBJ1-5|.
TGCAGTGCTAGTCGGGATCAGCCCCAGCATTTT
CSASRDQPQHF
>TRBV11-2|.|15|TRBJ2-2|TRBD1
TGTGCCAGCGCACAAAGGGGGCTGGTTACCGGGGAGCTGTTTTTT
CASAQRGLVTGELFF
>TRBV5-1|.|14|TRBJ2-1|TRBD2
TGCGCCAGCAACCCTAGCGGGATCCGCAATGAGCAGTTCTTC
CASNPSGIRNEQFF
>TRBV6-2/TRBV6-3|.|16|TRBJ1-1|.
TGTGCCAGCAGTTTAAATGTGGGACGGCAGAACACTGAAGCTTTCTTT
CASSLNVGRQNTEAFF
>TRBV6-2/TRBV6-3|.|13|TRBJ2-5|TRBD1
TGTGCCAGCAGCGGACAGGGACAAGAGACCCAGTACTTC
CASSGQGQETQYF
>TRBV5-1|.|13|TRBJ2-1|.
TGCGCCAGCAGCGCGTTAGGAGGCGATAAGCAGTTCTTC
CASSALGGDKQFF
>TRBV6-6|.|16|TRBJ2-3|TRBD2
TGTGCCAGCAGTCCGAGACTAGCGGGAGGGCCAGATACGCAGTATTTT
CASSPRLAGGPDTQYF
>TRBV4-3|.|14|TRBJ2-2|.
TGCGCCAGCAGCCAAGCAGAATTCACCGGGGAGCTGTTTTTT
CASSQAEFTGELFF
>TRBV9|.|16|TRBJ2-1|.
TGTGCCAGCAGCGTAGCCGGATCCTCGGTGAGCAATGAGCAGTTCTTC
CASSVAGSSVSNEQFF
>TRBV29-1|.|15|TRBJ2-1|.
TGCAGCGTTGAAGGGGCGGCTGCTTCCTACAATGAGCAGTTCTTC
CSVEGAAASYNEQFF
>TRBV20-1|many|12|TRBJ1-2|TRBD1
TGCAGTGCATTTACAGGGGGCTATGGCTACACCTTC
CSAFTGGYGYTF
>TRBV3-1|.|13|TRBJ1-1|.
TGTGCCAGCAGCCAACGGTCGAACACTGAAGCTTTCTTT
CASSQRSNTEAFF
>TRBV7-6|once|16|TRBJ2-5|TRBD2
TGTGCCAGCAGCTTAGCCGGCGGGGGGGTAGGGGAGACCCAGTACTTC
CASSLAGGGVGETQYF
>TRBV20-1|.|12|TRBJ2-3|TRBD2
TGCAGTGCTAGAGAGGGGGGGAATACGCAGTATTTT
CSAREGGNTQYF
>TRBV7-2|many|13|TRBJ2-7|.
TGTGCCAGCAGCTTAGCCGGGAACTACGAGCAGTACTTC
CASSLAGNYEQYF
>TRBV4-3|few|17|TRBJ2-1|.
TGCGCCAGCAGCCAAGAACCCTCAGGGACGTCCTACAATGAGCAGTTCTTC
CASSQEPSGTSYNEQFF
>TRBV29-1|.|15|TRBJ2-1|.
TGCAGCGTTGAAGATCGGAGGGAGTTGGGTTATGAGCAGTTCTTC
CSVEDRRELGYEQFF
>TRBV15|few|15|TRBJ2-7|TRBD1
TGTGCCACCAGCATTTTAGGGACAGGAGGCTACGAGCAGTACTTC
CATSILGTGGYEQYF
>TRBV9|once|15|TRBJ2-6|TRBD1
TGTACCAGCAGCGGTCAGGGGGTAGGGGCCAACGTCCTGACTTTC
CTSSGQGVGANVLTF
>TRBV6-5|few|15|TRBJ1-2|.
TGTGCCAGCAGTTACGGCCCGGGACCCGTCTATGGCTACACCTTC
CASSYGPGPVYGYTF